This TCR beta chain was sequenced for a study of blood T cell repertoires in COVID-19. Looking at the study overall: PBMCs, B-cell-depleted T cells, or T cells provided the cDNA or gDNA that made up the material.

Profiling relied on immunoSEQ multiplex PCR, and the TCRdb table lists in-frame clones only, not all of them. The data contain 150,000 to 200,000 clones, more than 70% of them singletons. This CDR3 spans 15 amino acids. Looked up from germline, CDR1 is SGHTA and CDR2 is FQGNSA. V lost 0 bases and J lost 5; bases outside the gene matches: 6. The chain joins TRBV7-2 to TRBJ2-7, with TRBD2 matching over 8 bases. The TCR originated in a middle-aged man with active or convalescent COVID-19. The sequencing input was peripheral blood. The CDR3 DNA reads as TGTGCCAGCAGCTTAGCGTCTGCGGGAGGTAACGAGCAGTACTTC. Its translation is CASSLASAGGNEQYF.